Listed here are 15 T cell receptor beta chains from one sample, sequenced in a study of T cells in Graves' hyperthyroidism and ophthalmopathy. The investigators amplified TCR beta CDR3 regions from RNA transcripts. First-round RT-PCR targeting the TCR CDR3 was performed with the HTBI primer set. TCRdb reprocessed the multiplex PCR reads with MiXCR, giving one entry per CDR3 protein. The sample contains 500,000 to 650,000 distinct CDR3 sequences, roughly 14% of which appear only once. The sample comprised blood. Receptors were obtained from a woman in her forties or fifties with Graves' ophthalmopathy.

The rearrangement links TRBV7-2 to TRBJ2-1; TRBD2 agrees at 7 bases. This CDR3 is 17 amino acids long. Looked up from germline, CDR1 is SGHTA and CDR2 is FQGNSA. The ends lost 5 bases at V and 0 bases at J; junction bases unmatched: 10. The CDR3 coding sequence is TGTGCCAGCAGCCGCGGGACTATGACCAGCTCCTACAATGAGCAGTTCTTC. Protein: CASSRGTMTSSYNEQFF.

This clonotype was detected many times. The J gene is TRBJ2-7, the V gene TRBV12-5; D is perhaps TRBD1 (6 bases). Germline CDR1 and CDR2: LGHNT and FRNRAP. Trimming cost V 3 bases and J 0 bases, with 15 bases left between them. The CDR3 loop spans 16 amino acids. In DNA form, the CDR3 reads TGTGCTAGTGGTTTCTACAGGGTGGGACCCTCCTACGAGCAGTACTTC. This gives the protein CASGFYRVGPSYEQYF.

This clonotype has more than one count but fewer than ten. This chain connects TRBV14 to TRBJ2-1; possibly TRBD1 for D (6 bases). V lost 6 bases to trimming and J lost 8 bases, with 14 bases between them. Germline CDR1 reads SGHDN; CDR2 reads FVKESK. This CDR3 comprises 13 residues. CDR3 residues: CASRHTGMDEQFF. Here the CDR3 DNA reads TGTGCCAGCAGACACACAGGGATGGATGAGCAGTTCTTC.

This sequence joins TRBV7-9 and TRBJ2-2; possible D gene TRBD1, 6 bases. V dropped 0 bases and J dropped 7 bases, with 15 bases sitting between them. Germline-derived CDR1 and CDR2 are SEHNR and FQNEAQ (reference sequence). This CDR3 contains 16 residues. CDR3 bases: TGTGCCAGCAGCTTAGCGCCAGGGGAGTACATCGGGGAGCTGTTTTTT. The encoded protein is CASSLAPGEYIGELFF.

The V gene is TRBV28, the J gene TRBJ1-6, with D hard to call. V lost 4 bases and J 7 bases, leaving 17 bases between the germline ends. The length of the CDR3 is 16 residues. Germline V lookup: CDR1 MDHEN, CDR2 SYDVKM. The CDR3 is CASSSLRPGTNSPLHF. In DNA, the CDR3 is TGTGCCAGCAGTTCCTTGCGGCCAGGTACAAATTCACCCCTCCACTTT.

Only a few counts were recorded for this clonotype. The chain joins TRBV28 to TRBJ1-2, with TRBD1 as a possible D gene (6 bases). The CDR3 length is 19 residues. Deletions cut 0 bases from V and 3 bases from J, with 23 bases between. The germline V gene encodes CDR1 MDHEN and CDR2 SYDVKM. CDR3 in amino acids: CASSLWALGTPTIDYGYTF. The CDR3, as DNA: TGTGCCAGCAGTTTATGGGCCCTGGGGACACCGACCATAGACTATGGCTACACCTTC.

Many counts were recorded for this clonotype. The V and J genes are TRBV6-2 or TRBV6-3 and TRBJ2-2; tentative D call: TRBD1 (5 bases). CDR3 size: 17 residues. Trimming removed 0 bases at V and 1 base at J, with 12 bases between. Germline CDR1 is MNHEY and CDR2 is SVGEGT. CDR3 DNA sequence: TGTGCCAGCAGTTACTCAGGGGTGCTCGGGAACACCGGGGAGCTGTTTTTT. Amino acid sequence: CASSYSGVLGNTGELFF.

This clonotype was counted only a few times. This sequence joins TRBV6-2 or TRBV6-3 and TRBJ2-2; 10 nucleotides match TRBD2. J gave up 6 bases and V 11 bases, and 9 bases lay outside the gene matches. The V gene's germline CDR1 is MNHEY and CDR2 SVGEGT. The CDR3 consists of 14 residues. The chain's CDR3 is CAQWLAGASGELFF. DNA of the CDR3: TGTGCCCAGTGGCTAGCGGGAGCTTCCGGGGAGCTGTTTTTT.

This clonotype appeared many times. This chain links TRBV12-3 or TRBV12-4 with TRBJ1-6; possible D gene TRBD1, 5 bases. CDR3 length equals 14 residues. Trimming pared 10 bases from V and 9 bases from J, leaving 19 bases between. The CDR3 reads CATNPGGRGSPLHF. The CDR3 DNA reads as TGTGCCACCAACCCCGGCGGGAGGGGTTCACCCCTCCACTTT.

This clonotype has ten or more counts. This chain connects TRBV6-2 or TRBV6-3 to TRBJ2-2; 9 bases line up with TRBD2. The CDR3 spans 15 residues. Germline trimming cut 6 bases from V and 6 bases from J; bases unmatched to any gene: 8. Per germline, CDR1 MNHEY and CDR2 SVGEGT. The CDR3 sequence is CASRISGSVAGELFF. The CDR3 DNA is TGTGCCAGCAGGATTAGCGGGAGTGTCGCCGGGGAGCTGTTTTTT.

Ten or more counts support this clonotype. The rearrangement links TRBV5-1 to TRBJ2-1; 11 bases are a match to TRBD2. The germline V gene encodes CDR1 SGHRS and CDR2 YFSETQ. This CDR3 has 17 amino acids. The V segment lost 0 bases and the J segment 4 bases; nucleotides outside the gene matches: 6. This chain's CDR3 is CASSLDPLAGVYNEQFF. In DNA form, the CDR3 reads TGCGCCAGCAGCTTGGACCCACTAGCGGGAGTGTACAATGAGCAGTTCTTC. The full variable domain, rest sourced from reference TRBV5-1 and TRBJ2-1, is KAGVTQTPRYLIKTRGQQVTLSCSPISGHRSVSWYQQTPGQGLQFLFEYFSETQRNKGNFPGRFSGRQFSNSRSEMNVSTLELGDSALYLCASSLDPLAGVYNEQFFGPGTRLTVL.

The chain joins TRBV30 to TRBJ1-2; TRBD1 agrees at 7 bases. CDR3 length: 14 amino acids. Germline V gene lookup returns CDR1 GTSNPN and CDR2 SVGIG (reference sequence). Unmatched junction bases numbered 6, after V lost 5 bases and J lost 0 bases. The CDR3 DNA reads TGTGCCTGGGTCACAGGGGAAACTAACTATGGCTACACCTTC. Translation gives CAWVTGETNYGYTF.

This clonotype was counted between two and nine times. V and J are TRBV5-5 and TRBJ2-5; 12 bases are shared with TRBD2. The CDR3 length is 16 residues. Per germline, CDR1 SGHKS and CDR2 YYEKEE (reference sequence). V lost 2 bases to trimming and J lost 5 bases; unmatched junction nucleotides: 7. The CDR3 sequence is CASSFRLAGAGETQYF. The CDR3 DNA is TGTGCCAGCAGCTTTCGACTAGCGGGAGCTGGGGAGACCCAGTACTTC.

In this sample, this clonotype turned up a few times. The rearrangement uses TRBV4-2 and TRBJ2-2; D is uncertain. The CDR3 consists of 14 residues. The V end lost 2 bases, the J end lost 7 bases, and 11 bases lay between the germline ends. CDR1 and CDR2 (germline): LGHNA, YNFKEQ. This CDR3 reads CASSQKIVGGELFF. The DNA of the CDR3 is TGTGCCAGCAGCCAAAAGATCGTGGGCGGGGAGCTGTTTTTT.

This clonotype was seen many times. The chain recombines TRBV2 with TRBJ1-6; 10 nucleotides agree with TRBD1. The V segment lost 8 bases and the J segment 8 bases; nucleotides outside the gene matches: 6. The CDR3 is 14 residues long. Germline-derived CDR1 and CDR2 are SNHLY and FYNNEI. Written as DNA, the CDR3 is TGTGCCAGCGGTCCGGGACAGGGGTATTCACCCCTCCACTTT. Translated: CASGPGQGYSPLHF.